This T cell receptor (beta chain) was identified during a study of radiotherapy plus CTLA-4 blockade in lung cancer. Study background: Objective responses were documented in around a sixth of patients, with disease control in roughly 30%.

V was pared by 0 bases and J by 4 bases, with 6 bases between. CDR3 size: 13 residues. Germline CDR1 is MNHNY and CDR2 is SVGAGI (reference sequence). This clone occurred a few times. Its antigen is not known. Distinct nucleotide sequences in the sample also encode this CDR3. Profiling relied on immunoSEQ multiplex PCR, and the TCRdb table lists in-frame clones only, not all of them. Of approximately 77,000 clones in the sample, 60% to 85% were seen once. Study-wide results and limits: In blood, early T cell clone dynamics reportedly predicted response best, together with interferon-beta. Researchers report tumor-derived TCR clones expanding in blood after radiotherapy plus ipilimumab.

The chain couples TRBV6-6 to TRBJ1-2, with D possibly TRBD1 on 5 matching bases. The specimen was peripheral blood, collected from a patient treated with radiotherapy plus ipilimumab. The sequence derives from a human donor with non-small cell lung cancer whose response to radiotherapy plus ipilimumab could not be evaluated. Some clones in this sample may be carry-over from other donors' samples. The CDR3 nucleotides read TGTGCCAGCAGTTACTCAGGGGTCTATGGCTACACCTTC. Translated: CASSYSGVYGYTF.